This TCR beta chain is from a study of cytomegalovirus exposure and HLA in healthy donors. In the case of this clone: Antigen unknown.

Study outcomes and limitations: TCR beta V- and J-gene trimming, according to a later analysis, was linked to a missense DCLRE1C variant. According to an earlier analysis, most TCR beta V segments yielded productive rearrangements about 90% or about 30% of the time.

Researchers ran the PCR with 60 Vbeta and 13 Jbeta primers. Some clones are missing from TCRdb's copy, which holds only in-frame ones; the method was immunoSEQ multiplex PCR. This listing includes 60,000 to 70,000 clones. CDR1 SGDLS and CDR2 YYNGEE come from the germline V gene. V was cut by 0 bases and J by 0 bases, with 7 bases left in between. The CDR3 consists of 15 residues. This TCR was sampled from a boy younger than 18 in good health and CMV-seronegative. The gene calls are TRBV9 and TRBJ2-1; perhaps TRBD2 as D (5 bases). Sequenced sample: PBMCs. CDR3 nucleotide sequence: TGTGCCAGCAGCGTAGATGGACTCTCCTACAATGAGCAGTTCTTC. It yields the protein CASSVDGLSYNEQFF.